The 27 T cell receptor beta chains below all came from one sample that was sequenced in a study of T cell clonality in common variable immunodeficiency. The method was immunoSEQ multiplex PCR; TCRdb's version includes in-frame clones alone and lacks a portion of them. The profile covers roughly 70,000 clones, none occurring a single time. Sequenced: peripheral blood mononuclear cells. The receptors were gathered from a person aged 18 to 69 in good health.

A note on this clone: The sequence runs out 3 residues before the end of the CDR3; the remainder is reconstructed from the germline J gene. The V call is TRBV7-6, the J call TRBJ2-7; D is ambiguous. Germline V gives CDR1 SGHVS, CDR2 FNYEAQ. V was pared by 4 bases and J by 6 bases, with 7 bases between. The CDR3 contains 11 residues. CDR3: CASSSTGEQYF. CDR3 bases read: TGTGCCAGCAGCTCAACGGGCGAG.

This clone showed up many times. The sequenced part of the CDR3 DNA is TGTGCCAGCTCACCAACTAGATACAATGAG. Amino acids: CASSPTRYNE. The entire CDR3 sequence reads CASSPTRYNEQFF. The chain has TRBV18 and TRBJ2-1; D perhaps matches TRBD2 (5 bases). The CDR3 end falls 3 residues outside the read, so it is completed with the germline J gene. From germline, CDR1 is KGHSH and CDR2 LQKENI. Trimming stripped 2 bases from V and 4 bases from J, with 6 bases between. The CDR3 is 13 amino acids.

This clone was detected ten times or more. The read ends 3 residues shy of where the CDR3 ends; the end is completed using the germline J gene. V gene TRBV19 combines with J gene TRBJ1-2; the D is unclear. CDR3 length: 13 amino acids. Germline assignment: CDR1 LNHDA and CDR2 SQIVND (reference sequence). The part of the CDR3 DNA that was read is TGTGCCAGTAGTATAGCCCCGGAGCGAGGC. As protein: CASSIAPERG. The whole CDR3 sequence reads CASSIAPERGYTF.

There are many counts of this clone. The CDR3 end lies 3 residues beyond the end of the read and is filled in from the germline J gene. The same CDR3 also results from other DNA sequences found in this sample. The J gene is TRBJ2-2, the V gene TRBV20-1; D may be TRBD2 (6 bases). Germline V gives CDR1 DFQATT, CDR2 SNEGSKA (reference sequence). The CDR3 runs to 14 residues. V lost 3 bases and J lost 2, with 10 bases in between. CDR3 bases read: TGCAGTGCTAGGGGGGGACTCAACACCGGGGAG. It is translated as CSARGGLNTGE. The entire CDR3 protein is CSARGGLNTGELFF.

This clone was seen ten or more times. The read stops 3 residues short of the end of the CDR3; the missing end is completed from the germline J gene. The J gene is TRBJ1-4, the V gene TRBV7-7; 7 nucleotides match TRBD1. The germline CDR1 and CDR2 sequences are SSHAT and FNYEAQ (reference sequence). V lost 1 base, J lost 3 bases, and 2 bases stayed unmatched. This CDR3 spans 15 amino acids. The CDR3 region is CASSLGQGANEKLFF. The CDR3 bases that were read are TGTGCCAGCAGCTTAGGACAGGGAGCTAATGAAAAA. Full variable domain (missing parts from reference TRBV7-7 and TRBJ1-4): GAGVSQSPRYKVTKRGQDVTLRCDPISSHATLYWYQQALGQGPEFLTYFNYEAQPDKSGLPSDRFSAERPEGSISTLTIQRTEQRDSAMYRCASSLGQGANEKLFFGSGTQLSVL.

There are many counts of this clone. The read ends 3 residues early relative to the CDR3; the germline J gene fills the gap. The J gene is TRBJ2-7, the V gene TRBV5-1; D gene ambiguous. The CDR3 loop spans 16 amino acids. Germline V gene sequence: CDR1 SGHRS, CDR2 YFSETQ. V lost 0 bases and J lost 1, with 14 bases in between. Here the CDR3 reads CASSLGPFGGSYEQYF. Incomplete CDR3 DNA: TGCGCCAGCAGCTTGGGCCCGTTTGGCGGATCCTACGAG.

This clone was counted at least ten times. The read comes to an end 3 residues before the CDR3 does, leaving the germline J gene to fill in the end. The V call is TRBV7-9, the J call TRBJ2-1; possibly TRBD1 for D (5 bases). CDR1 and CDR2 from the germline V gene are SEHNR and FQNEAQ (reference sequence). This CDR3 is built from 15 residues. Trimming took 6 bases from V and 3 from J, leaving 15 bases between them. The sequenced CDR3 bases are TGTGCCAGCAGTAGGGCAGGACAACGCTACAATGAG. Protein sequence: CASSRAGQRYNE. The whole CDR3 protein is CASSRAGQRYNEQFF.

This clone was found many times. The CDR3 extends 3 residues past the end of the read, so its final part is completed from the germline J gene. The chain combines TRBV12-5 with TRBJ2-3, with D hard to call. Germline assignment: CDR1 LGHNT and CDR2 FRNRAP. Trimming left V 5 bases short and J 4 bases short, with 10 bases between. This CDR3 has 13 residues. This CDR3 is CASGPRPADTQYF. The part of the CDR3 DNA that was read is TGTGCTAGTGGTCCGCGCCCCGCAGATACG.

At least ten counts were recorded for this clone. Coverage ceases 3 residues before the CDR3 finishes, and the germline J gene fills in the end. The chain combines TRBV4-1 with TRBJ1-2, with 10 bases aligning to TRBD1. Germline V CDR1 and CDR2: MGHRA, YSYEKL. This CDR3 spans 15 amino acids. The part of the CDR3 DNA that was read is TGCGCCAGCAGCCCAGAGACAGGGGGCTATCTCGGC. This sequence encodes CASSPETGGYLG. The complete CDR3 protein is CASSPETGGYLGYTF.

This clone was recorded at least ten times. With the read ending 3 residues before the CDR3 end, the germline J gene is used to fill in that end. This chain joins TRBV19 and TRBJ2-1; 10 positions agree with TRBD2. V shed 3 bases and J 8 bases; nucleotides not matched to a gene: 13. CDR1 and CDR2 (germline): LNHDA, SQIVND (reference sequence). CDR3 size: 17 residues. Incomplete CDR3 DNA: TGTGCCAGTAGTATCCTGGGGAGAGCGGGGGGGCCATATGAG. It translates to CASSILGRAGGPYE. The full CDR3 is CASSILGRAGGPYEQFF.

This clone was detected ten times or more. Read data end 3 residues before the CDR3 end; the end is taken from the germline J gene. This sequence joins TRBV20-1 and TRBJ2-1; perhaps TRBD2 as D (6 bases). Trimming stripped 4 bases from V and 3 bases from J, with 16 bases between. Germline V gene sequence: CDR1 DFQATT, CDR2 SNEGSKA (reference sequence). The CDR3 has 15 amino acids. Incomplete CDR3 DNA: TGCAGTGCTATAAGTAGGGACTCGTACTACAATGAG. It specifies CSAISRDSYYNE. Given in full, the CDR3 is CSAISRDSYYNEQFF.

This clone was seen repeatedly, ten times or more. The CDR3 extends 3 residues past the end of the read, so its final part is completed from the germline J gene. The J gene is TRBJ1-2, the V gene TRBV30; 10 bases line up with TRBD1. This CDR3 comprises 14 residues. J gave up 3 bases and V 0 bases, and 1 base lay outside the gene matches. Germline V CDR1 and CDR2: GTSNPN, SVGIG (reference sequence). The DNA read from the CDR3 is TGTGCCTGGAGTGTTGGGACAGGGGACTATGGC. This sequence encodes CAWSVGTGDYG. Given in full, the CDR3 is CAWSVGTGDYGYTF.

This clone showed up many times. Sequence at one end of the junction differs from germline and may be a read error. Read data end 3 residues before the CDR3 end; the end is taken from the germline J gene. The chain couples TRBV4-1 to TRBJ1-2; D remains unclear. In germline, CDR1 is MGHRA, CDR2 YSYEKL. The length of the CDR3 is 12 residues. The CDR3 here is CTSSQRLNGYTF. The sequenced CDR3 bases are TGCACCAGCAGCCAGCGTCTTAATGGC.

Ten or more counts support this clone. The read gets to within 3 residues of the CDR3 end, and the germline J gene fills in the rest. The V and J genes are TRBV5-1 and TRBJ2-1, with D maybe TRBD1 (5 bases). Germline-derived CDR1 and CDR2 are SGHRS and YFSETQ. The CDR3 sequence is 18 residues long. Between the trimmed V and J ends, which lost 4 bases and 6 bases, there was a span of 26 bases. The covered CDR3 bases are TGCGCCAGCAGCCCAACCGACAGTTCCAGACAAACGACCAATGAG. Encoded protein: CASSPTDSSRQTTNE. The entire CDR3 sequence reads CASSPTDSSRQTTNEQFF. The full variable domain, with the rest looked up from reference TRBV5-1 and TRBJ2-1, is KAGVTQTPRYLIKTRGQQVTLSCSPISGHRSVSWYQQTPGQGLQFLFEYFSETQRNKGNFPGRFSGRQFSNSRSEMNVSTLELGDSALYLCASSPTDSSRQTTNEQFFGPGTRLTVL.

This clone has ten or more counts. Incomplete CDR3 DNA: TGCAGTGCTAGGGAGCTAGCGGGAAACGTCGCCTACAATGAG. This encodes CSARELAGNVAYNE. The entire CDR3 protein is CSARELAGNVAYNEQFF. The rearrangement joins TRBV20-1 to TRBJ2-1; 9 bases are a match to TRBD2. Read sequence stops 3 residues before the CDR3 end, and the germline J gene provides the missing end. The germline gives CDR1 DFQATT, CDR2 SNEGSKA (reference sequence). V lost 3 bases, J lost 2 bases, and 11 bases stayed unmatched. This CDR3 has 17 amino acids.

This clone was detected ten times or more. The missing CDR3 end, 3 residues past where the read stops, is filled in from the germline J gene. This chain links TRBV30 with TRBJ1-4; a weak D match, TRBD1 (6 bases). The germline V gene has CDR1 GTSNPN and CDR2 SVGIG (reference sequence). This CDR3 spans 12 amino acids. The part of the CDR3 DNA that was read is TGTGCCTGGAGTAGGGGGGGGCTGGAA. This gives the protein CAWSRGGLE. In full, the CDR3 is CAWSRGGLELFF.

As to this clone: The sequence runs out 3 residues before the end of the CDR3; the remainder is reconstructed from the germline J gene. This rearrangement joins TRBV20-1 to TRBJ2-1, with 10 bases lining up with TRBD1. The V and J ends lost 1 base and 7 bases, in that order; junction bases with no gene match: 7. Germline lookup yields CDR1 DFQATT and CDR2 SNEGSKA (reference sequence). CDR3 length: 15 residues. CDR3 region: CSARVPGQGVNEQFF. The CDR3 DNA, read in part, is TGCAGTGCTAGAGTCCCCGGACAGGGGGTAAATGAG.

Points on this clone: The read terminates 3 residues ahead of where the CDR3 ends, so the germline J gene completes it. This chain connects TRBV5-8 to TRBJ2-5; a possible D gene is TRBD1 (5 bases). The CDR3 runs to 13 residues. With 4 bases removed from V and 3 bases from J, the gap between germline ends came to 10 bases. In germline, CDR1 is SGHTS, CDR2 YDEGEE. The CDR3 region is CASSTTDKETQYF. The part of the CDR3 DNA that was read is TGTGCCAGCAGCACGACAGATAAAGAGACC.

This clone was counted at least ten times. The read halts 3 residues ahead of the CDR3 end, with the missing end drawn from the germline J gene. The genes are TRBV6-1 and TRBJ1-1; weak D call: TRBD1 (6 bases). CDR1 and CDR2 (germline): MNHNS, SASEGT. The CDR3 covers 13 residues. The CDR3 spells CASSEVGQGRAFF. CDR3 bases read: TGTGCCAGCAGTGAGGTCGGGCAGGGGCGA.

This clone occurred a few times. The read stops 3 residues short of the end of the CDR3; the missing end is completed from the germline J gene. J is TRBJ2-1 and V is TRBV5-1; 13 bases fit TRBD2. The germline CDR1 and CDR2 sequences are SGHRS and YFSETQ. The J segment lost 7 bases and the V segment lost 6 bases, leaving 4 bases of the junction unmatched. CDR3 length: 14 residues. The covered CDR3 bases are TGCGCCAGCACACTAGCGGGGGGGCGAAATGAG. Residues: CASTLAGGRNE. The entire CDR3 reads CASTLAGGRNEQFF.

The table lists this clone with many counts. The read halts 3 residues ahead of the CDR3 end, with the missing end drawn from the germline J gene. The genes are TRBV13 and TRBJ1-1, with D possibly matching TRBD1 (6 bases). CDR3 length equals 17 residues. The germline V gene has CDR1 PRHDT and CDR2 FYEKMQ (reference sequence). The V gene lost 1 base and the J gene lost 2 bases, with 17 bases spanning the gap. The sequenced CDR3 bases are TGTGCCAGCAGCTTAGTGAACAGGGCATGGGGTAACACTGAA. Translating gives CASSLVNRAWGNTE. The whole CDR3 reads CASSLVNRAWGNTEAFF.

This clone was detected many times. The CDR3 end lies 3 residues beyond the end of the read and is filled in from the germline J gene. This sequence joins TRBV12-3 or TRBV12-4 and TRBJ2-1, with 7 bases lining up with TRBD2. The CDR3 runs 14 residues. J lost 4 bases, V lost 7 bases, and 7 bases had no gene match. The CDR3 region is CASNKSGAYNEQFF. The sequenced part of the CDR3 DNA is TGTGCCAGCAATAAGAGCGGGGCATACAATGAG.

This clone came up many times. The CDR3 protein is CASSPTGGNSYNEQFF. The CDR3 DNA, read in part, is TGTGCCAGCTCACCGACAGGGGGTAACTCCTACAATGAG. The chain couples TRBV18 to TRBJ2-1, with 9 bases aligning to TRBD1. The read ends 3 residues before the CDR3 terminus; that terminus is restored from the germline J gene. CDR3 length equals 16 residues. CDR1 KGHSH and CDR2 LQKENI come from the germline V gene. J gave up 0 bases and V 3 bases, and 3 bases lay outside the gene matches.

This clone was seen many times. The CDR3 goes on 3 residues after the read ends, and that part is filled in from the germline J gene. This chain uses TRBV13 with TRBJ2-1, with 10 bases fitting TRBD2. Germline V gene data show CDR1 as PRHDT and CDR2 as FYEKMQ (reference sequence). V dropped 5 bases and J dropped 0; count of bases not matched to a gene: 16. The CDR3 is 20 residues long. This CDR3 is CASSVPASGSIDSSYNEQFF. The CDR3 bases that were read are TGTGCCAGCAGCGTCCCGGCTAGCGGGAGTATAGACAGCTCCTACAATGAG.

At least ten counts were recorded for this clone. The CDR3 bases that were read are TGTGCCAGCAGCCGACGGGACAGGGCTTATGGC. Its translation: CASSRRDRAYG. In full, the CDR3 reads CASSRRDRAYGYTF. The V and J genes are TRBV7-8 and TRBJ1-2; 9 positions match TRBD1. The read comes to an end 3 residues before the CDR3 does, leaving the germline J gene to fill in the end. The V gene end was trimmed by 5 bases and the J gene end by 5 bases; junction bases not matched to a gene: 6. Germline V CDR1 and CDR2: SGHVS, FQNEAQ. CDR3 length equals 14 residues.

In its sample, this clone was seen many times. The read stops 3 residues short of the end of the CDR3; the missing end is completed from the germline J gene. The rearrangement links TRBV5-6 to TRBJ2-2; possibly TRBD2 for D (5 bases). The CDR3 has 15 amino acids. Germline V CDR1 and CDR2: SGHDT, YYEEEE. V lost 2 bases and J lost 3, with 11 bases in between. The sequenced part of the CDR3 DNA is TGTGCCAGCAGCTTCGTGACTACGGACACCGGGGAG. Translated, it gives CASSFVTTDTGE. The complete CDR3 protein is CASSFVTTDTGELFF.

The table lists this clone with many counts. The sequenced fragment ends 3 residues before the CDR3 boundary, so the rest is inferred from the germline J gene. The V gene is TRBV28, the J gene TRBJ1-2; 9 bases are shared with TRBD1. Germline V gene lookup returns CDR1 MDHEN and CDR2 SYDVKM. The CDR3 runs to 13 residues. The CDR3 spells CASSLTGGGGYTF. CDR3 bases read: TGTGCCAGCAGTCTAACAGGGGGCGGCGGC.